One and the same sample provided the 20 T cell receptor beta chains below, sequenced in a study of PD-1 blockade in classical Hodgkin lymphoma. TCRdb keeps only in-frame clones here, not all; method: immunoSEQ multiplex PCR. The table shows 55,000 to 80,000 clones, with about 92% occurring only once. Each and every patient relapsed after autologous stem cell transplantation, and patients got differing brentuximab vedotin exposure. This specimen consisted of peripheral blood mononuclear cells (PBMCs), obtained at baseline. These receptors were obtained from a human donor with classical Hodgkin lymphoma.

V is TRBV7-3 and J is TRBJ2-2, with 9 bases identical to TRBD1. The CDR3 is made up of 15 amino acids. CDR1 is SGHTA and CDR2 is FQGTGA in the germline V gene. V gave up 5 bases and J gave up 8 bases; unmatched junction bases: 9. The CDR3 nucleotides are TGTGCCAGCAGCCCCTCACAGGGGGCAGGGGGGGAGCTGTTTTTT. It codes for CASSPSQGAGGELFF.

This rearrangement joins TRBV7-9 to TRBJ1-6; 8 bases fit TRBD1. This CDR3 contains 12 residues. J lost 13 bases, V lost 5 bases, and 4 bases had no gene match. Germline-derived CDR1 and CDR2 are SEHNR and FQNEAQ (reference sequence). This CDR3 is CASSLGQEPLHF. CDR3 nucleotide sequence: TGTGCCAGCAGCCTGGGACAGGAGCCCCTCCACTTT. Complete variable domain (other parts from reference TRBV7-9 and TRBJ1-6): DTGVSQNPRHKITKRGQNVTFRCDPISEHNRLYWYRQTLGQGPEFLTYFQNEAQLEKSRLLSDRFSAERPKGSFSTLEIQRTEQGDSAMYLCASSLGQEPLHFGNGTRLTVT.

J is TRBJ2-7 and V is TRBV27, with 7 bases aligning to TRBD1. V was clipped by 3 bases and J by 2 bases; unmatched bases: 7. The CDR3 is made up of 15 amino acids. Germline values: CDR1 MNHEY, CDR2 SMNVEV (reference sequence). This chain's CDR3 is CASSLPGQFPYEQYF. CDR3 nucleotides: TGTGCCAGCAGTTTGCCGGGACAGTTTCCCTACGAGCAGTACTTC.

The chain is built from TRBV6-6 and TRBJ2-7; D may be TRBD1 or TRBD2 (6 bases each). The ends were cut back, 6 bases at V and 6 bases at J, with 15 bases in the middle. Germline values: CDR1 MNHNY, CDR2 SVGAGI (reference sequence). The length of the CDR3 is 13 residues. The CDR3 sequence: CASRPDRRGEQYF. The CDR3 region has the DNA TGTGCCAGCAGACCCGACAGGCGGGGCGAGCAGTACTTC.

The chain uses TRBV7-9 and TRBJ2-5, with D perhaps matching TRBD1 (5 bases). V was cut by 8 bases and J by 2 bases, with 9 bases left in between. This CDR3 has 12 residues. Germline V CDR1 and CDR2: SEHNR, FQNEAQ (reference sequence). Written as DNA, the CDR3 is TGTGCCAGCGAGGACACTCAAGAGACCCAGTACTTC. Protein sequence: CASEDTQETQYF.

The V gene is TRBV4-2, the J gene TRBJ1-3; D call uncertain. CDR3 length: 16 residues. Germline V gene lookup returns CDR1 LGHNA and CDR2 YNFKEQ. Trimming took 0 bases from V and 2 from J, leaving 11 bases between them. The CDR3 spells CASSQEVQIAGNTIYF. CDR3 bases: TGTGCCAGCAGCCAAGAGGTCCAGATTGCTGGAAACACCATATATTTT.

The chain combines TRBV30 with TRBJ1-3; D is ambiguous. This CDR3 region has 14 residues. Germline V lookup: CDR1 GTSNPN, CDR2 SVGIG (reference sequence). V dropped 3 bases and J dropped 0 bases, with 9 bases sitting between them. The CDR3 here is CAWSPISSGNTIYF. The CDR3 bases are TGTGCCTGGAGCCCAATCAGCTCTGGAAACACCATATATTTT.

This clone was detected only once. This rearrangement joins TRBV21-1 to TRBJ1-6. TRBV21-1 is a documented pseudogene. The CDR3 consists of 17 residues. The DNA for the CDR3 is TGTGCCAGCGGCAAGGGGGGCGGACCTCGTCGTGCTTCACCCCTCCACTTT. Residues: CASGKGGGPRRASPLHF.

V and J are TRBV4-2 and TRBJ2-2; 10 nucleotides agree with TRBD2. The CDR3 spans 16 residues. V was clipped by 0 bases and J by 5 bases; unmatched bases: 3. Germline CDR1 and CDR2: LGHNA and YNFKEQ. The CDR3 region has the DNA TGTGCCAGCAGCCAAGATAGCGGGAGGCAGACCGGGGAGCTGTTTTTT. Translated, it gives CASSQDSGRQTGELFF.

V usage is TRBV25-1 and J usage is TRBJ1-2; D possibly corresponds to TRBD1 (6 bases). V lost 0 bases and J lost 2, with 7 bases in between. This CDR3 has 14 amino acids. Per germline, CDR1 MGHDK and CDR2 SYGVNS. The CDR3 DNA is TGTGCCAGCAGTGAATACACAGGGAACTATGGCTACACCTTC. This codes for CASSEYTGNYGYTF.

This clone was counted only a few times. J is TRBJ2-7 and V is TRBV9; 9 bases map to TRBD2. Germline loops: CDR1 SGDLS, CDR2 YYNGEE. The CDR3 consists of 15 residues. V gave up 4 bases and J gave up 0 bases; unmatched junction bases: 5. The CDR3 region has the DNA TGTGCCAGCAGCCCCGGACTAGCGAGCTCCTACGAGCAGTACTTC. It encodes CASSPGLASSYEQYF.

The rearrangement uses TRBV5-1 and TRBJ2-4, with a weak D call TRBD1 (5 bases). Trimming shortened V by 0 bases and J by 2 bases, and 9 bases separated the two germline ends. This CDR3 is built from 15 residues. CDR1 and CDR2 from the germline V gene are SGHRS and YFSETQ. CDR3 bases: TGCGCCAGCAGCTTGGCCTCAGGGTCCAAAAACATTCAGTACTTC. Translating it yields CASSLASGSKNIQYF. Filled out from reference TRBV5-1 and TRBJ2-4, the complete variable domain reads KAGVTQTPRYLIKTRGQQVTLSCSPISGHRSVSWYQQTPGQGLQFLFEYFSETQRNKGNFPGRFSGRQFSNSRSEMNVSTLELGDSALYLCASSLASGSKNIQYFGAGTRLSVL.

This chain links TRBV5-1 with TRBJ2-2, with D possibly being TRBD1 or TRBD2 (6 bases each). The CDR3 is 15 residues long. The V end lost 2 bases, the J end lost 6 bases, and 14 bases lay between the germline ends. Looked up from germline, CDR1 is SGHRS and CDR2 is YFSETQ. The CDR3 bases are TGCGCCAGCAGCTTACCTCCGGGGGCCTCCGGGGAGCTGTTTTTT. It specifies CASSLPPGASGELFF. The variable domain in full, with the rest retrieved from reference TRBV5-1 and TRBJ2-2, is KAGVTQTPRYLIKTRGQQVTLSCSPISGHRSVSWYQQTPGQGLQFLFEYFSETQRNKGNFPGRFSGRQFSNSRSEMNVSTLELGDSALYLCASSLPPGASGELFFGEGSRLTVL.

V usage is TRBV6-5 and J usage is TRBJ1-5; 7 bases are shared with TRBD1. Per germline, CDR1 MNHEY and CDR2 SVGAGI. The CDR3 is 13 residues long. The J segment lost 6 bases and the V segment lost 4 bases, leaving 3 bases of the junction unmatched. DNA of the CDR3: TGTGCCAGCAGTTTGACAGGGCTTCAGCCCCAGCATTTT. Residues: CASSLTGLQPQHF.

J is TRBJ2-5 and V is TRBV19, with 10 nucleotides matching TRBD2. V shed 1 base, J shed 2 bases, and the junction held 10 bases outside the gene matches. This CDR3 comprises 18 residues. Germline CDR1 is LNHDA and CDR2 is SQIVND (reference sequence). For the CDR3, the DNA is TGTGCCAGTAGTATAGGACCTAGCGGGAGTGGGAGGCAAGAGACCCAGTACTTC. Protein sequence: CASSIGPSGSGRQETQYF.

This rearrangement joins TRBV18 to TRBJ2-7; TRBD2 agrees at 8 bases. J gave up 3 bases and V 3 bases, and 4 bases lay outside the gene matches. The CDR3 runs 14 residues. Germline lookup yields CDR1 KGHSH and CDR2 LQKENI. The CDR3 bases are TGTGCCAGCTCACCCCGGGAGGGGGGCTACGAGCAGTACTTC. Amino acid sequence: CASSPREGGYEQYF.

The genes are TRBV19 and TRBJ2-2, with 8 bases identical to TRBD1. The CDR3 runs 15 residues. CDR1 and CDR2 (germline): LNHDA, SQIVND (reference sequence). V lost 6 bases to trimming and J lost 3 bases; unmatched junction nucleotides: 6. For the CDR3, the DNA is TGTGCCAGTAGCGAATCAGGGGGCTACACCGGGGAGCTGTTTTTT. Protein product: CASSESGGYTGELFF. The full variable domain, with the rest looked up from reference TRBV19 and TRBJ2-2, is DGGITQSPKYLFRKEGQNVTLSCEQNLNHDAMYWYRQDPGQGLRLIYYSQIVNDFQKGDIAEGYSVSREKKESFPLTVTSAQKNPTAFYLCASSESGGYTGELFFGEGSRLTVL.

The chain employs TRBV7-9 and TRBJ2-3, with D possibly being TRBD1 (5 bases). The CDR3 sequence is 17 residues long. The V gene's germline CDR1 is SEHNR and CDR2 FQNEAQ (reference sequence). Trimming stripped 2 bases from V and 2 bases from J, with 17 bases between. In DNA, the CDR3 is TGTGCCAGCAGCTTAATGTGGGGCAGATCTTCCACAGATACGCAGTATTTT. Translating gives CASSLMWGRSSTDTQYF.

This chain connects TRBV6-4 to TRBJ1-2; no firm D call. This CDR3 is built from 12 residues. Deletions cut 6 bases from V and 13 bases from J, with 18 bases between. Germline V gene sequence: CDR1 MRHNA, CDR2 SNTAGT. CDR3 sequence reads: CASRRVQRFSTF. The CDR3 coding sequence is TGTGCCAGCAGGCGGGTTCAACGGTTTTCCACCTTC.

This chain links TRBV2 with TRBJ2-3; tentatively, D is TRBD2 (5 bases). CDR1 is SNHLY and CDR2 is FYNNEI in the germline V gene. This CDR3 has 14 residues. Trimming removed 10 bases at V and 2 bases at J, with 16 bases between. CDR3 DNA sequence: TGTGCCATCCAAGGGTCGGGGAACACAGATACGCAGTATTTT. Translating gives CAIQGSGNTDTQYF. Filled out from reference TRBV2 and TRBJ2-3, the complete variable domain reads EPEVTQTPSHQVTQMGQEVILRCVPISNHLYFYWYRQILGQKVEFLVSFYNNEISEKSEIFDDQFSVERPDGSNFTLKIRSTKLEDSAMYFCAIQGSGNTDTQYFGPGTRLTVL.